The next 8 T cell receptor beta chains were all read from a single sample in a study of post-analysis software for immune sequencing data. General study results and limits: Patients used a handful of TRBV segments, including TRBV5-6, TRBV5-1 and TRBV20-1, more often than controls.

Their antigens are not known. Unique molecular identifiers were carried by the TCR beta cDNA libraries. MiXCR was run by TCRdb on the PCR reads, yielding one entry per CDR3 protein. The data contain 350,000 to 450,000 distinct CDR3 sequences, roughly 35% of them singletons. Material: blood. All receptors come from a girl aged 5-17 years with multiple sclerosis.

V and J are TRBV5-1 and TRBJ2-1; D may be TRBD1 (6 bases). Germline lookup yields CDR1 SGHRS and CDR2 YFSETQ. V lost 6 bases, J lost 2 bases, and 15 bases lay in between. CDR3 length: 15 residues. CDR3: CASTVFRGPYNEQFF. The DNA for the CDR3 is TGCGCCAGCACCGTCTTCAGGGGACCCTACAATGAGCAGTTCTTC.

This clonotype has a handful of counts. The chain is built from TRBV19 and TRBJ1-5, with D unresolved. The ends were cut back, 3 bases at V and 5 bases at J, with 11 bases in the middle. Germline V gives CDR1 LNHDA, CDR2 SQIVND (reference sequence). The CDR3 covers 14 residues. The CDR3 nucleotides read TGTGCCAGTAGTATTAGGTGGGCAGATCAGCCCCAGCATTTT. Protein: CASSIRWADQPQHF. Filled out from reference TRBV19 and TRBJ1-5, the complete variable domain reads DGGITQSPKYLFRKEGQNVTLSCEQNLNHDAMYWYRQDPGQGLRLIYYSQIVNDFQKGDIAEGYSVSREKKESFPLTVTSAQKNPTAFYLCASSIRWADQPQHFGDGTRLSIL.

This clonotype was found a few times. This chain joins TRBV27 and TRBJ1-5; TRBD1 aligns across 10 bases. V was clipped by 7 bases and J by 6 bases; unmatched bases: 15. This CDR3 region has 17 residues. Germline lookup yields CDR1 MNHEY and CDR2 SMNVEV (reference sequence). The CDR3: CASKKEGTGEAGQPQHF. In nucleotides, the CDR3 is TGTGCCAGCAAAAAAGAAGGGACAGGGGAAGCGGGTCAGCCCCAGCATTTT.

The chain recombines TRBV5-1 with TRBJ2-1; D ambiguous. The germline gives CDR1 SGHRS, CDR2 YFSETQ. V was trimmed by 7 bases and J by 1 base, leaving 15 bases between them. The CDR3 covers 15 residues. CDR3 sequence: CASAKSVSSYNEQFF. As DNA, the CDR3 is TGCGCCAGCGCTAAATCGGTTTCTTCCTACAATGAGCAGTTCTTC. Together with reference TRBV5-1 and TRBJ2-1, the CDR3 gives the full variable domain: KAGVTQTPRYLIKTRGQQVTLSCSPISGHRSVSWYQQTPGQGLQFLFEYFSETQRNKGNFPGRFSGRQFSNSRSEMNVSTLELGDSALYLCASAKSVSSYNEQFFGPGTRLTVL.

This clonotype came up a few times. The rearrangement uses TRBV20-1 and TRBJ2-7, with D possibly being TRBD1 (5 bases). The germline V and J ends were trimmed by 5 bases and 3 bases, with 17 bases remaining between them. The CDR3 contains 14 residues. CDR1 is DFQATT, CDR2 SNEGSKA, per germline (reference sequence). DNA of the CDR3: TGCAGTGCTGAGACAGTAAGGGATGTCTACGAGCAGTACTTC. Its translation: CSAETVRDVYEQYF.

The chain is built from TRBV11-2 and TRBJ1-2; the D is unclear. The CDR3 sequence is 14 residues long. Trimming pared 4 bases from V and 4 bases from J, leaving 13 bases between. Germline CDR1 and CDR2: SGHAT and FQNNGV. The CDR3 DNA is TGTGCCAGCAGCTCTCCATCCCTGCTCTATGGCTACACCTTC. It is translated as CASSSPSLLYGYTF.

This clonotype was picked up many times. This rearrangement joins TRBV7-9 to TRBJ1-4; perhaps TRBD1 as D (6 bases). Germline values: CDR1 SEHNR, CDR2 FQNEAQ (reference sequence). The length of the CDR3 is 14 residues. The ends were cut back, 6 bases at V and 6 bases at J, with 14 bases in the middle. CDR3 sequence: CASRHRAGDEKLFF. CDR3 DNA sequence: TGTGCCAGCAGACACAGGGCGGGGGATGAAAAACTGTTTTTT.

As DNA, the CDR3 is TGCAGTGCTAGCCCACAGGGGGCGCGGGCTGGCTACACCTTC. Its protein is CSASPQGARAGYTF. V gene TRBV20-1 combines with J gene TRBJ1-2, with TRBD1 matching 9 bases. Germline-derived CDR1 and CDR2 are DFQATT and SNEGSKA (reference sequence). CDR3 length: 14 amino acids. With 3 bases clipped from V and 7 bases from J, the junction kept 9 bases outside the gene matches.